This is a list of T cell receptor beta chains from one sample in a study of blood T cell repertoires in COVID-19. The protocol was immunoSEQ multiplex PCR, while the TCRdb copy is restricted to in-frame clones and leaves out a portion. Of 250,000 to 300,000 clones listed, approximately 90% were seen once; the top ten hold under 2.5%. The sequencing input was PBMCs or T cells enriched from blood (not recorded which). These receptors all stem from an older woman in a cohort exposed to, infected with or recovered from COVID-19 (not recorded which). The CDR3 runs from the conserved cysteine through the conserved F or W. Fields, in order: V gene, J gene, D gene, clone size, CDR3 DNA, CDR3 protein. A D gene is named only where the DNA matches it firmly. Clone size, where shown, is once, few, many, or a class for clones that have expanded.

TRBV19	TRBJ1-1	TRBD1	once	TGTGCCAGCATTTGGGACAGGGGGTCGGTTGGGACTGAAGCTTTCTTT	CASIWDRGSVGTEAFF
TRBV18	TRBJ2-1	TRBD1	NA	TGTGCCAGCTCCGCGGACAGGTTCCACAATGAGCAGTTCTTC	CASSADRFHNEQFF
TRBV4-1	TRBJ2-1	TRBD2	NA	TGCGCCAGCAGCCAAGTTCCTAGCGGGGTATTCAATGAGCAGTTCTTC	CASSQVPSGVFNEQFF
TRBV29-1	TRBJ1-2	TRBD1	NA	TGCAGCGTTCGTCCGACAGGGGCCTTAAGGGGCTACACCTTC	CSVRPTGALRGYTF
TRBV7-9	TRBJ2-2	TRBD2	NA	TGTGCCAGCAGCCCCGGGACTAGCGGGAGCCAAGGGGAGCTGTTTTTT	CASSPGTSGSQGELFF
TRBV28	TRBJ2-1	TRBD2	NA	TGTGCCAGCAGTTTCCCCAGCGGGACTGTTTCCTACAATGAGCAGTTCTTC	CASSFPSGTVSYNEQFF
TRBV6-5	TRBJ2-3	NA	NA	TGTGCCAGCACAGGTAGAATGGGTACGCAGTATTTT	CASTGRMGTQYF
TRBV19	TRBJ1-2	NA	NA	TGTGCCAGTACCCCGGACAGTAACTATGGCTACACCTTC	CASTPDSNYGYTF
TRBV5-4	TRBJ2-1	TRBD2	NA	TGTGCCAGCAGCCGACAATTGACCGGGACTAGAGACAATGAGCAGTTCTTC	CASSRQLTGTRDNEQFF
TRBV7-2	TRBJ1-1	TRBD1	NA	TGTGCCAGCAGCTTACTCAGGGGGTTAACTGAAGCTTTCTTT	CASSLLRGLTEAFF
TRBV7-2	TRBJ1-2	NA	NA	TGTGCCAGCAGCCTGGTTGGGGGGGCAGACTATGGCTACACCTTC	CASSLVGGADYGYTF
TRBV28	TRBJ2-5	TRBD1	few	TGTGCCAGCAGTACGGACAGGGCCCTGTGTCACTTC	CASSTDRALCHF
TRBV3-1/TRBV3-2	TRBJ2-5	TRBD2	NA	TGTGCCAGCAGCCTAAGACTAGCGGGAGGAGGCGAGACCCAGTACTTC	CASSLRLAGGGETQYF
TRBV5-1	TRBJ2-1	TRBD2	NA	TGCGCCAGCAGCTTCCTAGCGGGAGGTAGTAATGAGCAGTTCTTC	CASSFLAGGSNEQFF
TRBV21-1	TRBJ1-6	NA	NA	TGTGCCAGCAGCACCCGGACAGGGGGCTCGGGTCCACCCCTCCACTTT	CASSTRTGGSGPPLHF
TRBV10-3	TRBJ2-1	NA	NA	TGTGCCATCAGTGAGTCATGGGCAGAGCAGTTCTTC	CAISESWAEQFF
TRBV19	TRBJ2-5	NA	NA	TGTGCCAGTAGTACCATTGACAGGCAAGAGACCCAGTACTTC	CASSTIDRQETQYF
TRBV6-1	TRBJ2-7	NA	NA	TGTGCCAGCAGTGAAACTAGCAGAACGTTCTACGAGCAGTACTTC	CASSETSRTFYEQYF
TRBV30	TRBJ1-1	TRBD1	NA	TGTGCCTGGCTTCCCGGGACAGTGAACACTGAAGCTTTCTTT	CAWLPGTVNTEAFF
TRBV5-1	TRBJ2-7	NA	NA	TGCGCCAGCAGGTTAAGGGGCAGCTCCTACGAGCAGTACTTC	CASRLRGSSYEQYF
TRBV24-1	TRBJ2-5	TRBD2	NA	TGTGCCACCAGTGCTACCTCACTTCGCGCGGTAGCGGGACAAGAGACCCAGTACTTC	CATSATSLRAVAGQETQYF
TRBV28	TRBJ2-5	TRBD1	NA	TGTGCCAGTACCCGACAGGGCGAGGACCAAGAGACCCAGTACTTC	CASTRQGEDQETQYF
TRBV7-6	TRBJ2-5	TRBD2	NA	TGTGCCAGCAGCTCCCCTTTCGGCGGGAGATTAGAGACCCAGTACTTC	CASSSPFGGRLETQYF
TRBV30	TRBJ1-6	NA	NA	TGTGCCTGGAGAGGGGGAACTCTTAATTCACCCCTCCACTTT	CAWRGGTLNSPLHF
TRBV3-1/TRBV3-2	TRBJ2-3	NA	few	TGTGCCAGCAGCCAAGTAACAGGATTTAGCACAGATACGCAGTATTTT	CASSQVTGFSTDTQYF
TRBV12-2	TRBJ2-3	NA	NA	TGTGCAAGTCGCCCCACTAGCGGGAGTACTAGCACAGATACGCAGTATTTT	CASRPTSGSTSTDTQYF
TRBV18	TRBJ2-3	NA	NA	TGTGCCAGCTCCCGTTACCCCCCAACCCCGGCAGATACGCAGTATTTT	CASSRYPPTPADTQYF
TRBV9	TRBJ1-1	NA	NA	TGTGCCAGCAGCGTAGAAGGAACAGGGATCCCTGAAGCTTTCTTT	CASSVEGTGIPEAFF
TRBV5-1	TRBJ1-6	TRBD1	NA	TGCGCCAGCAGCGTGGGACAGACTAATTCACCCCTCCACTTT	CASSVGQTNSPLHF
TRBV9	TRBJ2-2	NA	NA	TGTGCCAGCAGCGTCCCCCCTAACACCGGGGAGCTGTTTTTT	CASSVPPNTGELFF
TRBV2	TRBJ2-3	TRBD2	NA	TGTGCCAGCAGAGCTCTAGCGGGAGGGGCAGATACGCAGTATTTT	CASRALAGGADTQYF
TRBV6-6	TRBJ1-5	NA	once	TGTGCCAGCAGTTACCCTAGCCCCGGGGGCAATCAGCCCCAGCATTTT	CASSYPSPGGNQPQHF
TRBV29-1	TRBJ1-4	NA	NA	TGCAGCGTTGTTTTTAGTTTTGGAAAACTGTTTTTT	CSVVFSFGKLFF
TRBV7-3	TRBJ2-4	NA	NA	TGTGCCAGCAGCTTAGACTTCAAAAACATTCAGTACTTC	CASSLDFKNIQYF
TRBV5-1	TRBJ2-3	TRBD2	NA	TGCGCCAGCAGCGGATCGACTAGCGGGACGACAGATACGCAGTATTTT	CASSGSTSGTTDTQYF
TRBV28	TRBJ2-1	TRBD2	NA	TGTGCCAGCAGCCCTAGCGGGAGTTACAATGAGCAGTTCTTC	CASSPSGSYNEQFF
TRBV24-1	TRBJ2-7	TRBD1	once	TGTGCCACCAGTGATCCCGGACAGGGGACCCACGAGCAGTACTTC	CATSDPGQGTHEQYF
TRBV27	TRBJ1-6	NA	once	TGTGCCAGCAGCTCCGGGGGTAGAGTTTCACCCCTCCACTTT	CASSSGGRVSPLHF
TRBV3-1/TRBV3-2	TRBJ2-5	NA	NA	TGTGCCAGCAGGCCTCCCTCTGCAGGTACCCAAGAGACCCAGTACTTC	CASRPPSAGTQETQYF
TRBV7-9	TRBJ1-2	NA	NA	TGTGCCAGCAGCTACCGGACGGGGGATGGCTACACCTTC	CASSYRTGDGYTF
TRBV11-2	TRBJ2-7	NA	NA	TGTGCCAGCAGCTTAGTGGCGGGGAACTACGAGCAGTACTTC	CASSLVAGNYEQYF
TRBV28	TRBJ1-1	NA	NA	TGTGCCAGCAGTTTGGCAGGGAGGTCTGAAGCTTTCTTT	CASSLAGRSEAFF
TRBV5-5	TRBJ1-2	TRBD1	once	TGTGCCAGCAGCTTGTCGGTCGACAGGGCGAGAATTTTC	CASSLSVDRARIF
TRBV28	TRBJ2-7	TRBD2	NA	TGTGCCAGCGGTGGACTAGCGGGGTACGAGCAGTACTTC	CASGGLAGYEQYF
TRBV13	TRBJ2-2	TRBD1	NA	TGTGCCAGCAGCCCCGCCGGGACAGTGGGGGACGGGGAGCTGTTTTTT	CASSPAGTVGDGELFF
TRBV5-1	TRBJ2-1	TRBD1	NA	TGCGCCAGCAGCCTCCTTACAGGGGGCGCCTACAATGAGCAGTTCTTC	CASSLLTGGAYNEQFF
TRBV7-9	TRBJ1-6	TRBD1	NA	TGTGCCAGCAGTGGCGACAGGGATAATTCACCCCTCCACTTT	CASSGDRDNSPLHF
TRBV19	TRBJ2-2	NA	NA	TGTGCCAGTAGTCACGGACCAGGGCGTGACGGGGAGCTGTTTTTT	CASSHGPGRDGELFF
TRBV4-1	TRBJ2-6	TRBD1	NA	TGCGCCAGCAGCCAAGATTACAGGACAGGGGGCAGGGGGGCCAACGTCCTGACTTTC	CASSQDYRTGGRGANVLTF
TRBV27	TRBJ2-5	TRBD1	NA	TGTGCCAGCAGTTTAAGGGGGCCGGAGACCCAGTACTTC	CASSLRGPETQYF
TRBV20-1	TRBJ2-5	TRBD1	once	TGCAGTGCTAGTGCCGACTCGACAGGGTGGGAGACCCAGTACTTC	CSASADSTGWETQYF
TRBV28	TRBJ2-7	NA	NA	TGTGCCAGCAGTTCGGGATCCTTAGACTACGAGCAGTACTTC	CASSSGSLDYEQYF
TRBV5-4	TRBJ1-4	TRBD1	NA	TGTGCCAGCAGCCCAGGACAGGGACCCGAAAAACTGTTTTTT	CASSPGQGPEKLFF
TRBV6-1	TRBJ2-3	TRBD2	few	TGTGCCAGCAGTGATAGCGGGGCCTTGACGGGCACAGATACGCAGTATTTT	CASSDSGALTGTDTQYF
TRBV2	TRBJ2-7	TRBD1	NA	TGTGCCAGCAGCCTGACAGGGGTCGAGCAGTACTTC	CASSLTGVEQYF